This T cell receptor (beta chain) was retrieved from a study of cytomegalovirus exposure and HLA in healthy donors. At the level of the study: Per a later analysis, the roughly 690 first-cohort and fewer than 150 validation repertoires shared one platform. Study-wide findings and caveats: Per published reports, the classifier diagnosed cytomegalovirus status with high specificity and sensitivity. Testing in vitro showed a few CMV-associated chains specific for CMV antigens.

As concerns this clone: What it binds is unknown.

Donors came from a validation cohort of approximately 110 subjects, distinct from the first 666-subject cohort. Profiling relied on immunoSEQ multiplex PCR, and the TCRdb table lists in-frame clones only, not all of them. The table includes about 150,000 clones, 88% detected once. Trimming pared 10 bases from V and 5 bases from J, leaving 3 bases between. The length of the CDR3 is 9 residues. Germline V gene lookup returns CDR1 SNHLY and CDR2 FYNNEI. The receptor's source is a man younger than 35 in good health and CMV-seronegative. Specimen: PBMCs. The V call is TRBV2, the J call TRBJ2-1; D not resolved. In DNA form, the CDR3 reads TGTGCCATCAACAATGAGCAGTTCTTC. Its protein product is CAINNEQFF.